This T cell receptor (beta chain) comes out of a study of shared clonotypes between healthy human individuals. Overall study findings and caveats: Naive subsets typically showed greater estimated richness than memory subsets. Approximately 5% was the fraction of naive CD4 clonotypes found shared across a handful of donors. Non-shared clonotypes showed lower generation probabilities than clonotypes common to all four donors.

The authors divided CD4+ cells into CD45RA+ naive and CD45RA-negative memory subsets. The V gene's germline CDR1 is MGHDK and CDR2 SYGVNS. V shed 2 bases and J shed 3 bases, with 13 bases lying between them. The CDR3 has 16 residues. Worth noting for this clone: Its cognate antigen is unknown.

The method was immunoSEQ multiplex PCR; TCRdb's version includes in-frame clones alone and lacks a portion of them. In the table there are 950,000 to 1,300,000 clones, under 80% of which are singletons. The material sequenced was memory CD4+ T cells sorted from blood. Subset meaning: CD45RA-negative fraction. The rearrangement uses TRBV25-1 and TRBJ1-4, with unresolved D. This receptor was taken from a man between 18 and 35 years old in good health. Here the CDR3 DNA reads TGTGCCAGCAGTGAACCCGGCGTGTCAGCTAATGAAAAACTGTTTTTT. This sequence encodes CASSEPGVSANEKLFF.